This is a list of T cell receptor beta chains from one sample in a study of blood T cell repertoires in COVID-19. Produced via immunoSEQ multiplex PCR; TCRdb's table is partial and in-frame only. This sample yields hundreds of thousands of clones, of which 80% to 90% are seen a single time; 6% to 7% belongs to the top ten. Sequenced material: peripheral blood. The source of these receptors is a woman aged 45-65 years with COVID-19, enrolled during active disease. CDR3s leave out the opening cysteine and the closing phenylalanine or tryptophan. The listing skips clone size in some rows; elsewhere it reads once, few, many or a size class.

v_call: TRBV2
clone_size: .
cdr3_length: 13
cdr3_aa: ASRLTSGSADTQY

v_call: TRBV24-1
clone_size: .
cdr3_length: 13
cdr3_aa: ATSPTLVDQETQY

v_call: TRBV5-1
clone_size: .
cdr3_length: 12
cdr3_aa: ASSEDWNEDTQY

v_call: TRBV18
clone_size: .
cdr3_length: 13
cdr3_aa: ASSAGRLSYNEQF

v_call: TRBV19
clone_size: .
cdr3_length: 13
cdr3_aa: ASSIGPGRNQPQH

v_call: TRBV9
clone_size: .
cdr3_length: 14
cdr3_aa: ASSVGGDTTTGELF

v_call: TRBV11-1
clone_size: once
cdr3_length: 12
cdr3_aa: ASSRSGATDTQY

v_call: TRBV13
clone_size: .
cdr3_length: 13
cdr3_aa: ASSPKDMAGYEQY

v_call: TRBV19
clone_size: many
cdr3_length: 12
cdr3_aa: ASNHRQGTEPQH

v_call: TRBV3-1/TRBV3-2
clone_size: .
cdr3_length: 13
cdr3_aa: ASSQGVAGPYEQY

v_call: TRBV6-2/TRBV6-3
clone_size: .
cdr3_length: 12
cdr3_aa: ASSYWGVTSEQY

v_call: TRBV19
clone_size: .
cdr3_length: 13
cdr3_aa: ASSPRPRGTYEQY

v_call: TRBV5-1
clone_size: .
cdr3_length: 17
cdr3_aa: ASSSAGRTLNSGANVLT

v_call: TRBV11-3
clone_size: once
cdr3_length: 13
cdr3_aa: ASSPRLAGGGEQF

v_call: TRBV7-2
clone_size: .
cdr3_length: 12
cdr3_aa: ASSLQEVYNEQF

v_call: TRBV5-4
clone_size: .
cdr3_length: 15
cdr3_aa: ASSQNPGLANTGELF

v_call: TRBV19
clone_size: .
cdr3_length: 15
cdr3_aa: ASSPGTSGRVTGELF

v_call: TRBV6-5
clone_size: .
cdr3_length: 10
cdr3_aa: ASLVGVFEQY

v_call: TRBV3-1/TRBV3-2
clone_size: .
cdr3_length: 16
cdr3_aa: ASSPPGLAGSGKETQY

v_call: TRBV2
clone_size: .
cdr3_length: 12
cdr3_aa: ASSVVIAYNEQF

v_call: TRBV27
clone_size: once
cdr3_length: 13
cdr3_aa: ASSLLAGAVYGYT

v_call: TRBV15
clone_size: .
cdr3_length: 13
cdr3_aa: ATSPRTGSTDTQY

v_call: TRBV27
clone_size: .
cdr3_length: 13
cdr3_aa: ASSFRQEPSGEQY

v_call: TRBV30
clone_size: .
cdr3_length: 11
cdr3_aa: AWLKQGAGELF

v_call: TRBV4-1
clone_size: .
cdr3_length: 14
cdr3_aa: ASSLSWGQGGYGYT

v_call: TRBV7-8
clone_size: .
cdr3_length: 11
cdr3_aa: ASTRDRGLEQY

v_call: TRBV5-1
clone_size: .
cdr3_length: 13
cdr3_aa: ASSSATAGPYGYT

v_call: TRBV10-3
clone_size: .
cdr3_length: 14
cdr3_aa: AISFSSGRARNEQF

v_call: TRBV29-1
clone_size: .
cdr3_length: 10
cdr3_aa: SVVRGSYGYT

v_call: TRBV2
clone_size: .
cdr3_length: 12
cdr3_aa: ASSEGLNTGELF

v_call: TRBV6-2/TRBV6-3
clone_size: .
cdr3_length: 16
cdr3_aa: ASSYHRDRGHGSEPQH

v_call: TRBV24-1
clone_size: .
cdr3_length: 12
cdr3_aa: ATSASGSRYEQY

v_call: TRBV9
clone_size: .
cdr3_length: 15
cdr3_aa: ASSVGTSGVNTGELF

v_call: TRBV5-1
clone_size: .
cdr3_length: 12
cdr3_aa: ASSSASGSWLQY

v_call: TRBV4-1
clone_size: once
cdr3_length: 13
cdr3_aa: ASSLQGSGANVLT

v_call: TRBV6-2/TRBV6-3
clone_size: .
cdr3_length: 11
cdr3_aa: ASSLRVNTEAF

v_call: TRBV29-1
clone_size: .
cdr3_length: 13
cdr3_aa: SVENRGGGTYEQY

v_call: TRBV3-1/TRBV3-2
clone_size: .
cdr3_length: 18
cdr3_aa: ASSQRGASGRKDGANVLT

v_call: TRBV10-3
clone_size: .
cdr3_length: 13
cdr3_aa: AIRPGTKNTGELF

v_call: TRBV18
clone_size: .
cdr3_length: 16
cdr3_aa: ASSPIFGSGRVPREQF

v_call: TRBV19
clone_size: few
cdr3_length: 11
cdr3_aa: ASSINRFYGYT

v_call: TRBV27
clone_size: few
cdr3_length: 11
cdr3_aa: ASRVKPRYEQY